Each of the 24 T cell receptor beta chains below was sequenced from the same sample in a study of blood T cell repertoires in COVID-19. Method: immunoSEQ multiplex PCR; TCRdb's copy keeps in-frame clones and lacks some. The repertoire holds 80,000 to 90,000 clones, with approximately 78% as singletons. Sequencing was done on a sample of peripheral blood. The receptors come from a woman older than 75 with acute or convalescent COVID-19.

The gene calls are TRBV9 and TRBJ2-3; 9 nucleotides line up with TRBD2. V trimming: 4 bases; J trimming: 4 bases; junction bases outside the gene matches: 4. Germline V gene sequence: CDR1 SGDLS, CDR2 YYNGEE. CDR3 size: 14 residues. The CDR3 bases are TGTGCCAGCAGCCCCCGGACTAGCGCAGATACGCAGTATTTT. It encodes CASSPRTSADTQYF. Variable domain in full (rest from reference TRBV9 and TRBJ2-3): DSGVTQTPKHLITATGQRVTLRCSPRSGDLSVYWYQQSLDQGLQFLIQYYNGEERAKGNILERFSAQQFPDLHSELNLSSLELGDSALYFCASSPRTSADTQYFGPGTRLTVL.

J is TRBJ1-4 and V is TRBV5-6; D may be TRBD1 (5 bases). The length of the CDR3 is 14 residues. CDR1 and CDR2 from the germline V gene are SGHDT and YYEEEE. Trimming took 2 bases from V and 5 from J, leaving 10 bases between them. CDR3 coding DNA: TGTGCCAGCAGCTTCCCCCAGGGCAATGAAAAACTGTTTTTT. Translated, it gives CASSFPQGNEKLFF.

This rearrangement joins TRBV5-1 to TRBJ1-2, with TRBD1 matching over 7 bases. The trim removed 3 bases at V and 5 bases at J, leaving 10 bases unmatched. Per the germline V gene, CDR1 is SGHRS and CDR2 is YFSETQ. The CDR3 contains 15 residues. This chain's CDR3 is CASSSTGTGGYGYTF. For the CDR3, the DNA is TGCGCCAGCAGCTCGACAGGGACGGGAGGGTATGGCTACACCTTC.

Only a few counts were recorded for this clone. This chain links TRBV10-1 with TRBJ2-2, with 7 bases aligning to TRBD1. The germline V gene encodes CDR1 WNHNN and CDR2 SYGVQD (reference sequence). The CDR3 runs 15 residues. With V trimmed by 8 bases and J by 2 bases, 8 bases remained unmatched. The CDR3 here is CASSRDSRNTGELFF. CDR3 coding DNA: TGCGCCAGCTCCCGGGACAGTCGAAACACCGGGGAGCTGTTTTTT.

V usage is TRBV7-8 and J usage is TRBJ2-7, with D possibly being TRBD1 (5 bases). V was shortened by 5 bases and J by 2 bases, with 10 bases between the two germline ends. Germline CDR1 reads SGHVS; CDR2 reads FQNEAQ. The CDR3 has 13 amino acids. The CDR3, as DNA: TGTGCCAGCAGCCCTGACAGTCCCTACGAGCAGTACTTC. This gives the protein CASSPDSPYEQYF.

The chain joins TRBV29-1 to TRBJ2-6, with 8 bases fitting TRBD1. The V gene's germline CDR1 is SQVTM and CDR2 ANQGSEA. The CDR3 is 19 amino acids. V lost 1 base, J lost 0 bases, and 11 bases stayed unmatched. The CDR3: CSVEGPRTGTSSGANVLTF. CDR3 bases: TGCAGCGTTGAAGGTCCCCGGACAGGGACCAGCTCTGGGGCCAACGTCCTGACTTTC.

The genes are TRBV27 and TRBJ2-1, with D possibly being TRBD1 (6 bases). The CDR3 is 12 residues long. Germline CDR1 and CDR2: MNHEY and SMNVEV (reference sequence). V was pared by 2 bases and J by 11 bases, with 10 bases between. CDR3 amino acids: CASSLRDRKQFF. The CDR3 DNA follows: TGTGCCAGCAGTTTAAGAGACAGGAAGCAGTTCTTC.

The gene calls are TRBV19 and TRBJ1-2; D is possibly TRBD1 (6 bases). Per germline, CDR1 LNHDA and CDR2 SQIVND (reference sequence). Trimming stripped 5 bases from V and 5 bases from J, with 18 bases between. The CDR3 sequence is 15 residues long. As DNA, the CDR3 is TGTGCCAGTAGTCTTCGACCGGGACACATGTATGGCTACACCTTC. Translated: CASSLRPGHMYGYTF.

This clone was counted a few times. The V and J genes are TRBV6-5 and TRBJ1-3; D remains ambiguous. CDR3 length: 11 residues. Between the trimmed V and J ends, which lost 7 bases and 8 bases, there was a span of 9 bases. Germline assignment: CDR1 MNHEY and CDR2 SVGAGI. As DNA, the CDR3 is TGTGCCAGCAATAACGGGGACACCATATATTTT. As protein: CASNNGDTIYF.

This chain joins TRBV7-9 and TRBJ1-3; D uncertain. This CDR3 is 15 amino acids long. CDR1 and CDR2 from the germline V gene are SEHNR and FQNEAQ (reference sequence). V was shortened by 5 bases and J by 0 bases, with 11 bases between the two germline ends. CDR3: CASSDAGVSGNTIYF. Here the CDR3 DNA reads TGTGCCAGCAGCGACGCCGGGGTCTCTGGAAACACCATATATTTT.

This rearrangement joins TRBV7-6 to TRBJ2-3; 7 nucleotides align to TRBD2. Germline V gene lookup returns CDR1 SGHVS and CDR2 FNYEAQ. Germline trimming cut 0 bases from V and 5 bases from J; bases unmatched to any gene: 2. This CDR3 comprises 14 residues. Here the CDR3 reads CASSLAGGKDTQYF. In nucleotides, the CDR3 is TGTGCCAGCAGCTTAGCGGGAGGGAAAGATACGCAGTATTTT.

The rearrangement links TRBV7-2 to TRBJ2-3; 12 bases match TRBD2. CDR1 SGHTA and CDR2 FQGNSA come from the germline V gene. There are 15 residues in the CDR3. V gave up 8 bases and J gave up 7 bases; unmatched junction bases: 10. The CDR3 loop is CASFPTSGSFNTQYF. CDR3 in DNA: TGTGCCAGCTTCCCGACTAGCGGGAGCTTCAATACGCAGTATTTT.

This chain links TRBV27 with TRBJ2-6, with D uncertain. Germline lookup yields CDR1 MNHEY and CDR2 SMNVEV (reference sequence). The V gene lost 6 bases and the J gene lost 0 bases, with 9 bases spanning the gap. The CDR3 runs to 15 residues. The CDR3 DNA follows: TGTGCCAGCAGCCTAAGCCCCTCTGGGGCCAACGTCCTGACTTTC. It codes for CASSLSPSGANVLTF.

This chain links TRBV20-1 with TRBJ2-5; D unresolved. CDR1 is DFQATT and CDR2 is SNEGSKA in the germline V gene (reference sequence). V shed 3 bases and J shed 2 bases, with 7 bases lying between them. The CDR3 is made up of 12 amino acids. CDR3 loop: CSASLGQETQYF. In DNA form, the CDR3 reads TGCAGTGCTAGTCTCGGGCAAGAGACCCAGTACTTC.

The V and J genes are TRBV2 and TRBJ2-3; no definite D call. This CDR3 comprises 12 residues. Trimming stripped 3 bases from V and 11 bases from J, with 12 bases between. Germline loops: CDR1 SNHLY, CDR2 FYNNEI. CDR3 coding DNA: TGTGCCAGCAGTGATGGTCGTCGCGGGCAGTATTTT. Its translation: CASSDGRRGQYF.

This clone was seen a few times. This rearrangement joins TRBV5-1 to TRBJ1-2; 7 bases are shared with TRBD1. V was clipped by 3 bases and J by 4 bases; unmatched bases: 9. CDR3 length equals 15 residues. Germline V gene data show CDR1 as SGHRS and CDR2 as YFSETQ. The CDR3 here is CASSSLLGTAYGYTF. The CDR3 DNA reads TGCGCCAGCAGCTCCCTACTCGGGACAGCCTATGGCTACACCTTC.

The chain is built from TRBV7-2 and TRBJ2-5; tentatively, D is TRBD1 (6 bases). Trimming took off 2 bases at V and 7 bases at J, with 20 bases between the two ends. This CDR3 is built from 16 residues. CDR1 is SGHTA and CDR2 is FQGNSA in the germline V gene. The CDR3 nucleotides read TGTGCCAGCAGCTTAATGACAGGCGCTCGGATAGGGACCCAGTACTTC. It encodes CASSLMTGARIGTQYF.

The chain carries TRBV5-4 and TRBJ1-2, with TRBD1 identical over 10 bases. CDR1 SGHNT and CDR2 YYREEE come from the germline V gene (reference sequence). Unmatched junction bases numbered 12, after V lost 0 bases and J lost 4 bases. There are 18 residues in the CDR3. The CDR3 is CASSLAGTGAYLGYGYTF. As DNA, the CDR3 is TGTGCCAGCAGCTTGGCCGGGACAGGGGCCTACCTAGGCTATGGCTACACCTTC.

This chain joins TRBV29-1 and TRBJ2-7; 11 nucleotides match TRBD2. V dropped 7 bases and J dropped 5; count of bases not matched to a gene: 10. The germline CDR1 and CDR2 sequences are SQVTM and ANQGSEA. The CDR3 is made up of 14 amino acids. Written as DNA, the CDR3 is TGCAGCGCCGCAACCGGGACTAGCGGAAACGAGCAGTACTTC. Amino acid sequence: CSAATGTSGNEQYF.

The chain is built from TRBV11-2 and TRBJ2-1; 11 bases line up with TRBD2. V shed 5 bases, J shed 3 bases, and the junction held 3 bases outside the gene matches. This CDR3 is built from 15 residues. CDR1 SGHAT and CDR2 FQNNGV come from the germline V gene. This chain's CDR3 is CASSALAGDYNEQFF. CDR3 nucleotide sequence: TGTGCCAGCAGCGCACTAGCGGGGGACTACAATGAGCAGTTCTTC.

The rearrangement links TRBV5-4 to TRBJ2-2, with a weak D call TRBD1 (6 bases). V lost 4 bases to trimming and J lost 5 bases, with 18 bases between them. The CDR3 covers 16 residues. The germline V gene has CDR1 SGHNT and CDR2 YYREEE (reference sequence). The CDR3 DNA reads TGTGCCAGCAGCCGTACTACAGGGCTTGGAACCGGGGAGCTGTTTTTT. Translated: CASSRTTGLGTGELFF.

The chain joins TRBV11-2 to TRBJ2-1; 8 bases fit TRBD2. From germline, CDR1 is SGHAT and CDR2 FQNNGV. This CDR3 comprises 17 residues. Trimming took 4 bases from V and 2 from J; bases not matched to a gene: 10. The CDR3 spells CASSSSRGRNTYNEQFF. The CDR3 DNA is TGTGCCAGCAGCTCCTCCCGCGGGAGGAACACCTACAATGAGCAGTTCTTC.

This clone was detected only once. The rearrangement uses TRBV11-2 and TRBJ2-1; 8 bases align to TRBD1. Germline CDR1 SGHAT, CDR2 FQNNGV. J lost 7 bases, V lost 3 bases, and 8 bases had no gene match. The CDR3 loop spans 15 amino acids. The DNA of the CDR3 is TGTGCCAGCAGCTTTGCGGGGACAGGCGGGAATGAGCAGTTCTTC. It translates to CASSFAGTGGNEQFF.

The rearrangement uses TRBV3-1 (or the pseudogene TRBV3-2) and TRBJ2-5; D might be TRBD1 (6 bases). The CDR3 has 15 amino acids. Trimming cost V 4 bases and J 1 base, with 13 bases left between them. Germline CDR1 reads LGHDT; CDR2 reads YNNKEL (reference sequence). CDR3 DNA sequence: TGTGCCAGCAGCCTAGAAGGGACACTCCAAGAGACCCAGTACTTC. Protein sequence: CASSLEGTLQETQYF.